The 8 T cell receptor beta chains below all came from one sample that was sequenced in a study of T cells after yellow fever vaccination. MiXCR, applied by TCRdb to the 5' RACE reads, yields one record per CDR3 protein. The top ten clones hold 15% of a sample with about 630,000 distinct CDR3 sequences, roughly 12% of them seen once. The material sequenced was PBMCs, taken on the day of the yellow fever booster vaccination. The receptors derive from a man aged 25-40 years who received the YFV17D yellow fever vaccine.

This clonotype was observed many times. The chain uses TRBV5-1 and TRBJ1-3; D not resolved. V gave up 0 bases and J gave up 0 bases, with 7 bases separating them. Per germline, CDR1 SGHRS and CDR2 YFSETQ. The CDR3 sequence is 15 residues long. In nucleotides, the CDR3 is TGCGCCAGCAGCTTGGCCGGAAACTCTGGAAACACCATATATTTT. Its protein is CASSLAGNSGNTIYF.

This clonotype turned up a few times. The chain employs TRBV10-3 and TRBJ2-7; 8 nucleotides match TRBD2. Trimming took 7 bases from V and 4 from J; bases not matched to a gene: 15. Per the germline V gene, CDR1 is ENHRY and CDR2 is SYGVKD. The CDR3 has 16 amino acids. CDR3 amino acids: CAIKSRGGGTIYEQYF. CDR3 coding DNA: TGTGCCATCAAGTCCCGGGGGGGAGGGACGATTTACGAGCAGTACTTC.

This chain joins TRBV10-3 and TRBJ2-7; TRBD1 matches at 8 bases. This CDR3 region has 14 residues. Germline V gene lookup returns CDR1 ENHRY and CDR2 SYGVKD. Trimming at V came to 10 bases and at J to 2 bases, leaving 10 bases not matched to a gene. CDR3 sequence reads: CATRSDRVAYEQYF. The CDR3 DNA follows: TGTGCCACCAGATCGGACAGGGTCGCCTACGAGCAGTACTTC.

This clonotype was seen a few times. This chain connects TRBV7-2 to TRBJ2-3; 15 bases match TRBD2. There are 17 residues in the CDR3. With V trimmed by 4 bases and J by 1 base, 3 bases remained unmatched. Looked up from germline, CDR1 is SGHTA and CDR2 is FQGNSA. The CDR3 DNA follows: TGTGCCAGCAGCTCCGGACTAGCGGGAGGGGGCACAGATACGCAGTATTTT. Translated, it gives CASSSGLAGGGTDTQYF. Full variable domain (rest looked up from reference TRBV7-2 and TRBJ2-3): GAGVSQSPSNKVTEKGKDVELRCDPISGHTALYWYRQSLGQGLEFLIYFQGNSAPDKSGLPSDRFSAERTGGSVSTLTIQRTQQEDSAVYLCASSSGLAGGGTDTQYFGPGTRLTVL.

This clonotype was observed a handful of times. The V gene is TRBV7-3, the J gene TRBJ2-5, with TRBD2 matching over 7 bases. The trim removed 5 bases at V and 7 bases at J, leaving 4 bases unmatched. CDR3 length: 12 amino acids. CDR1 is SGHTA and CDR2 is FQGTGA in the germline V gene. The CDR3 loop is CASSVPSGTQYF. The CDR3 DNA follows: TGTGCCAGCAGCGTACCTAGCGGGACCCAGTACTTC.

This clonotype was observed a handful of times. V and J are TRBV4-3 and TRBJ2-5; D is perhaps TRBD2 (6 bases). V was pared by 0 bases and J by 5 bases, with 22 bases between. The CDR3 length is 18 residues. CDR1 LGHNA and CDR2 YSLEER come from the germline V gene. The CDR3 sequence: CASSQDLTRGERVETQYF. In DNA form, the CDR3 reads TGCGCCAGCAGCCAAGATCTGACTAGAGGGGAGAGGGTGGAGACCCAGTACTTC.

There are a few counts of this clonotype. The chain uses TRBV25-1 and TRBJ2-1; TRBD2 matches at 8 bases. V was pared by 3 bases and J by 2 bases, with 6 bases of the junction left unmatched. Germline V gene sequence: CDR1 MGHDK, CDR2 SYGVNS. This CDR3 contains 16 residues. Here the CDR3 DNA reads TGTGCCAGCAGTGATGTAGCGGGAAGCCCCTACAATGAGCAGTTCTTC. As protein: CASSDVAGSPYNEQFF.

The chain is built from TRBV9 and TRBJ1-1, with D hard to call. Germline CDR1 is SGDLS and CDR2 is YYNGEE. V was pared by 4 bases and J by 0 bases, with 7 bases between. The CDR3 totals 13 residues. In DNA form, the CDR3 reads TGTGCCAGCAGCACAGCAATGAACACTGAAGCTTTCTTT. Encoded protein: CASSTAMNTEAFF.